This is a list of T cell receptor beta chains from one sample in a study of T cell repertoires in cytomegalovirus infection. TCRdb analysed the reads with MiXCR anew, one entry per CDR3 protein. The sample shows fewer than 550,000 distinct CDR3 sequences, approximately 33% of them seen only once. What was sequenced was PBMCs. The receptors originated from a human donor in good health (CMV status not recorded). Some clones in this sample may be carry-over from other donors' samples. CDR3s include the opening cysteine and the closing phenylalanine or tryptophan. The D gene is left open where the match is weak. Clone size is not always given. Where it is, it says once, few, many or a class for expanded clones.

J: TRBJ1-2
V: TRBV6-2/TRBV6-3
size: NA
D: NA
DNA: TGTGCCAGCAGTTACAAGGGGCCCAGTTCGGGCTACACCTTC
CDR3: CASSYKGPSSGYTF

J: TRBJ2-1
V: TRBV7-6
size: few
D: TRBD2
DNA: TGTGCCAGCAGCCCTAGGGAGGGGTCGGGAATTAGGTCCTACAATGAGCAGTTCTTC
CDR3: CASSPREGSGIRSYNEQFF

J: TRBJ2-7
V: TRBV4-1
size: NA
D: TRBD2
DNA: TGCTCCAGCAGCCAGTTTGCTAGCGGCGCATCCTACGAGCAGTACTTC
CDR3: CSSSQFASGASYEQYF

J: TRBJ2-7
V: TRBV7-6
size: many
D: NA
DNA: TGTGCCAGCAGCCTGGGTAGGGCCGGGGAGCAGTACTTC
CDR3: CASSLGRAGEQYF

J: TRBJ1-2
V: TRBV20-1
size: NA
D: TRBD1
DNA: TGCAGTGCTAGGCGAGAGGGGGCGAATGGCTACACCTTC
CDR3: CSARREGANGYTF

J: TRBJ2-3
V: TRBV7-6
size: few
D: NA
DNA: TGTGCCAGCAGCGCAGAGGGGGTTCGCACAGATACGCAGTATTTT
CDR3: CASSAEGVRTDTQYF

J: TRBJ1-2
V: TRBV6-5
size: many
D: TRBD1
DNA: TGTGCCAGCAGTTACGGGACAGAAGCTCCTGACTATGGCTACACCTTC
CDR3: CASSYGTEAPDYGYTF

J: TRBJ2-1
V: TRBV11-2
size: few
D: NA
DNA: TGTGCCAGCAGCTTAAAGAACCTAGATTTTTCCTACAATGAGCAGTTCTTC
CDR3: CASSLKNLDFSYNEQFF

J: TRBJ2-3
V: TRBV11-2
size: few
D: TRBD2
DNA: TGTGCCAGCAGCTTAACTTGGCGGGGGACGTCTGATACGCAGTATTTT
CDR3: CASSLTWRGTSDTQYF

J: TRBJ1-1
V: TRBV7-9
size: NA
D: TRBD1
DNA: TGTGCCAGCAGTTTTAGACAGGGGGACACTGAAGCTTTCTTT
CDR3: CASSFRQGDTEAFF

J: TRBJ2-7
V: TRBV28
size: few
D: NA
DNA: TGTGCCAGCAGTCTGGGACTTCTCTACGAGCAGTACTTC
CDR3: CASSLGLLYEQYF

J: TRBJ2-7
V: TRBV20-1
size: NA
D: NA
DNA: TGCAGTGCTAGGAAGACCGAGCAGTACTTC
CDR3: CSARKTEQYF

J: TRBJ1-1
V: TRBV5-4
size: NA
D: NA
DNA: TGTGCCAGCAGCATCCCAGACGAGGATGAAGCTTTCTTT
CDR3: CASSIPDEDEAFF

J: TRBJ1-4
V: TRBV27
size: NA
D: NA
DNA: TGTGCCAGCAGTTTCGGACAGCATGAAAAACTGTTTTTT
CDR3: CASSFGQHEKLFF

J: TRBJ1-5
V: TRBV15
size: few
D: NA
DNA: TGTGCCACCAGCAGTCAGTTACCAAATCAGCCCCAGCATTTT
CDR3: CATSSQLPNQPQHF

J: TRBJ1-6
V: TRBV6-1
size: many
D: NA
DNA: TGTGCCAGCACCGGGACACGGAGCTCCTATAATTCACCCCTCCACTTT
CDR3: CASTGTRSSYNSPLHF

J: TRBJ1-5
V: TRBV7-2
size: many
D: NA
DNA: TGTGCCAGCAGCTTCGGGCCCGTAGAGCCCCAGCATTTT
CDR3: CASSFGPVEPQHF

J: TRBJ2-3
V: TRBV4-2
size: few
D: TRBD2
DNA: TGTGCCAGCAGCCAAGGGTTGCGGGGGGGCCGAGTTCGAGGCACAGATACGCAGTATTTT
CDR3: CASSQGLRGGRVRGTDTQYF

J: TRBJ1-1
V: TRBV20-1
size: NA
D: TRBD1
DNA: TGCAGTGCTAGACTCAGGGGGCCTCGGTCTCCTGAAGCTTTCTTT
CDR3: CSARLRGPRSPEAFF

J: TRBJ1-4
V: TRBV6-6
size: NA
D: NA
DNA: TGTGCCAGCAGTTACTCGTTAGTGGGAAAACTGTTTTTT
CDR3: CASSYSLVGKLFF

J: TRBJ2-7
V: TRBV6-2/TRBV6-3
size: few
D: TRBD1
DNA: TGTGCCAGCAGTTACCCCAGACAGGGGGACAGCTACGAGCAGTACTTC
CDR3: CASSYPRQGDSYEQYF

J: TRBJ1-2
V: TRBV6-6
size: NA
D: TRBD1
DNA: TGTGCCAGCAGTTGGGGGACAGGGGGCTCCTATGGCTACACCTTC
CDR3: CASSWGTGGSYGYTF

J: TRBJ2-1
V: TRBV7-6
size: NA
D: TRBD2
DNA: TGTGCCAGCAGCCAATATGTCCCGGGACTAGCGGGGGAGGACAATGCGCAGTTCTTC
CDR3: CASSQYVPGLAGEDNAQFF

J: TRBJ1-2
V: TRBV20-1
size: NA
D: TRBD1
DNA: TGCAGTGCTACGAAAATCGGGACAGAAAGAATCCACTATGGCTACAACTTC
CDR3: CSATKIGTERIHYGYNF

J: TRBJ1-2
V: TRBV6-6
size: many
D: NA
DNA: TGTGCCAGCAGTTACTCGAATCAGGGACCTAACTATGGCTACACCTTC
CDR3: CASSYSNQGPNYGYTF

J: TRBJ2-7
V: TRBV12-3/TRBV12-4
size: many
D: TRBD2
DNA: TGTGCCAGCAGTCACACTAGCGGGAGTTCGAAAGAGCAGTACTTC
CDR3: CASSHTSGSSKEQYF

J: TRBJ2-7
V: TRBV20-1
size: few
D: TRBD1
DNA: TGCAGTGCTTCCTCTCCGGGACAGGGGTTAAACGAGCAGTACTTC
CDR3: CSASSPGQGLNEQYF

J: TRBJ2-7
V: TRBV6-1
size: many
D: NA
DNA: TGTGCCAGCAGGAACCCCTACGATATTCACTACGAGCAGTACTTC
CDR3: CASRNPYDIHYEQYF

J: TRBJ2-5
V: TRBV6-2/TRBV6-3
size: few
D: NA
DNA: TGTGCCAGCACCATTAACGAACTAGCCCACCAAGAGACCCAGTACTTC
CDR3: CASTINELAHQETQYF

J: TRBJ1-5
V: TRBV7-2
size: many
D: NA
DNA: TGTGCCAGCAGCTTCGGTCAGACACGGCCCCAGCATTTT
CDR3: CASSFGQTRPQHF

J: TRBJ1-5
V: TRBV24-1
size: few
D: NA
DNA: TGTGCCACCAAAGTGTATAGCAATCAGCCCCAGCATTTT
CDR3: CATKVYSNQPQHF

J: TRBJ1-6
V: TRBV11-2
size: many
D: NA
DNA: TGTGCCAGCAGCTTAGGTGGGACTTCCTATAATTCACCCCTCCACTTT
CDR3: CASSLGGTSYNSPLHF

J: TRBJ1-1
V: TRBV7-8
size: many
D: TRBD1
DNA: TGTGCCAGCAGGACGACAGGGTGGAACACTGAAGCTTTCTTT
CDR3: CASRTTGWNTEAFF

J: TRBJ2-2
V: TRBV3-1
size: NA
D: NA
DNA: TGTGCCAGCAGCCAAAACAAAGGGACACGGAACACCGGGGAGCTGTTTTTT
CDR3: CASSQNKGTRNTGELFF

J: TRBJ2-1
V: TRBV7-9
size: few
D: TRBD1
DNA: TGTGCCAGCAGAGAGACAGGGTCCTACAATGAGCAGTTCTTC
CDR3: CASRETGSYNEQFF

J: TRBJ2-7
V: TRBV11-2
size: NA
D: TRBD2
DNA: TGTGCCAGCAGCTTAGCCTGGGGGGGGGCCTACGAGCAGTACTTC
CDR3: CASSLAWGGAYEQYF

J: TRBJ1-2
V: TRBV28
size: few
D: NA
DNA: TGTGCCAGCAGTACAGGGATCTATGGCTACACCTTC
CDR3: CASSTGIYGYTF

J: TRBJ2-5
V: TRBV7-6
size: NA
D: NA
DNA: TGTGCCTGCAGCTTAGCGGGACAGTCAGAGACCCAGTACTTC
CDR3: CACSLAGQSETQYF

J: TRBJ2-5
V: TRBV6-2/TRBV6-3
size: NA
D: TRBD2
DNA: TGTGCCAGCAGTTCCCCGGGACTAGAGGAAGAGACCCAGTACTTC
CDR3: CASSSPGLEEETQYF

J: TRBJ2-4
V: TRBV5-4
size: NA
D: NA
DNA: TGTGCCAGCAGCCCGGATTCTACCGCAAGACAAGCCAAAAACATTCAGTACTTC
CDR3: CASSPDSTARQAKNIQYF

J: TRBJ2-3
V: TRBV3-1
size: NA
D: NA
DNA: TGTGCCAGCAGCCAAGGAACTAGAGCTGATACGCAGTATTTT
CDR3: CASSQGTRADTQYF

J: TRBJ1-1
V: TRBV12-3/TRBV12-4
size: NA
D: NA
DNA: TGTGCCAGCAGTTTAACACCGGGACCGACAATGAACACTGAAGCTTTCTTT
CDR3: CASSLTPGPTMNTEAFF

J: TRBJ1-3
V: TRBV11-2
size: many
D: TRBD1
DNA: TGTGCCAGCAGCTTATCCACAGGGGGTGGAAACACCATATATTTT
CDR3: CASSLSTGGGNTIYF

J: TRBJ2-6
V: TRBV12-3/TRBV12-4
size: few
D: TRBD1
DNA: TGTGCCAGCAATACAGACAGGGCTGGGGCCAACGTCCTGACTTTC
CDR3: CASNTDRAGANVLTF

J: TRBJ2-5
V: TRBV24-1
size: few
D: TRBD1
DNA: TGTGCCACCAGTGATCCCGGGACAGGGGTAGAGACCCAGTACTTC
CDR3: CATSDPGTGVETQYF

J: TRBJ2-7
V: TRBV28
size: few
D: NA
DNA: TGTGCCAGCAGGACTCCAGGCGGCGCGGGGCTCTACGAGCAGTACTTC
CDR3: CASRTPGGAGLYEQYF

J: TRBJ1-6
V: TRBV28
size: few
D: NA
DNA: TGTGCCAGCAGCCCCCGACCGAATTCACCCCTCCACTTT
CDR3: CASSPRPNSPLHF

J: TRBJ2-7
V: TRBV3-1
size: NA
D: NA
DNA: TGTGCCAGCAGCCAAGCTGGGCAGGCTCCTTTAGACGAGCAGTACTTC
CDR3: CASSQAGQAPLDEQYF

J: TRBJ2-5
V: TRBV6-5
size: few
D: TRBD2
DNA: TGTGCCAGCAGTTACGGGTCTAGCGGGGGCCAAGAGACCCAGTACTTC
CDR3: CASSYGSSGGQETQYF

J: TRBJ2-2
V: TRBV7-6
size: NA
D: TRBD1
DNA: TGTGCCAGCAGCTTCCCCGCTGGGACAGTATGGACCGGGGAGCTGTTTTGG
CDR3: CASSFPAGTVWTGELFW

J: TRBJ2-7
V: TRBV5-6
size: NA
D: TRBD1
DNA: TGTGCCAGCAGCTTGGAGGAGGGGACAGGGGGTTTCTACGAGCAGTACTTC
CDR3: CASSLEEGTGGFYEQYF

J: TRBJ2-3
V: TRBV24-1
size: NA
D: TRBD2
DNA: TGTGCCACCAGTGATTCGGGACTAGCGGGGCCCACAGATACGCAGTATTTT
CDR3: CATSDSGLAGPTDTQYF

J: TRBJ1-1
V: TRBV29-1
size: NA
D: NA
DNA: TGCAGCGCAAACACAAAGAACACTGAATCTTTCTTT
CDR3: CSANTKNTESFF

J: TRBJ1-1
V: TRBV20-1
size: NA
D: NA
DNA: TGCAGTGCTAGTTGGCTGGAAGCTTTCTTT
CDR3: CSASWLEAFF

J: TRBJ2-5
V: TRBV12-3/TRBV12-4
size: NA
D: TRBD2
DNA: TGTGCCAGCAGTTTAGATGGTCGTCTAGCGGGGGGGCGTCCGCAAGAGACCCAGTACTTC
CDR3: CASSLDGRLAGGRPQETQYF